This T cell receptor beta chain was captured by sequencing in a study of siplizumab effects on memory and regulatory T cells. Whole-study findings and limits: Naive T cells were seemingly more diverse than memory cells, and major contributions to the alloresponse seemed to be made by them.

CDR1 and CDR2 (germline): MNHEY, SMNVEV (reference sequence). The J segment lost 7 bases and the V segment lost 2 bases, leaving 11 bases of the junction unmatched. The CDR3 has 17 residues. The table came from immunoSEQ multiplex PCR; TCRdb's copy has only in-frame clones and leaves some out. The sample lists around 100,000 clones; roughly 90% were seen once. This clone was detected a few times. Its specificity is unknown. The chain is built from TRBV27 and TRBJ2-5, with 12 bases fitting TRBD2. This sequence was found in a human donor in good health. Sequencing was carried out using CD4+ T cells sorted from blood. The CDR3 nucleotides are TGTGCCAGCAGTTTAAGGGCCCGGACTAGCGGGGCCTCGACCCAGTACTTC. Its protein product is CASSLRARTSGASTQYF.